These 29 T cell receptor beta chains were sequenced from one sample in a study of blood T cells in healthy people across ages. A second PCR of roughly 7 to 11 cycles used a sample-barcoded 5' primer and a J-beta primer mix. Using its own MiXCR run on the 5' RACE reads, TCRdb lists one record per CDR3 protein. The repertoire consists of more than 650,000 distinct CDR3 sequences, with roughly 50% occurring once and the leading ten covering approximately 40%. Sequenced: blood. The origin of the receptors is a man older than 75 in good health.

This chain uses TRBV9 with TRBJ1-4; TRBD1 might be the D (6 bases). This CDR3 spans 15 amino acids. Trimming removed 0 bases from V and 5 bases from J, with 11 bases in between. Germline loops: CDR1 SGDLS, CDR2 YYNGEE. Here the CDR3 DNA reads TGTGCCAGCAGCGTAGACGAGGGGGTAAATGAAAAACTGTTTTTT. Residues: CASSVDEGVNEKLFF.

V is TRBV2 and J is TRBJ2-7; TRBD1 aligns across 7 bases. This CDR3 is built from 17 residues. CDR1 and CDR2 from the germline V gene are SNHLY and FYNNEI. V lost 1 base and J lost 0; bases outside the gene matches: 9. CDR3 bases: TGTGCCAGCAGTGAAGACAGGGGACGACCTATCTCCTACGAGCAGTACTTC. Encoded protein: CASSEDRGRPISYEQYF.

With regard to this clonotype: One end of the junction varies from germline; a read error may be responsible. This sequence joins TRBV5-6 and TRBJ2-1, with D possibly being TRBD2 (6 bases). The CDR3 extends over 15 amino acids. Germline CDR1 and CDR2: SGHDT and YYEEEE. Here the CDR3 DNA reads TGTGCCAGCAGGCCCCGGGACTCATTTTACAATGAGCGGTTCTTC. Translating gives CASRPRDSFYNERFF.

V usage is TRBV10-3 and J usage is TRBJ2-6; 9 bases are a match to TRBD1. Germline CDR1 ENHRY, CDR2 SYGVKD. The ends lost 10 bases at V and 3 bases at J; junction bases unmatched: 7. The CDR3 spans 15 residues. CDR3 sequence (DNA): TGTGCCACCCGGACAGGGGAAGGTGGGGCCAACGTCCTGACTTTC. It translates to CATRTGEGGANVLTF.

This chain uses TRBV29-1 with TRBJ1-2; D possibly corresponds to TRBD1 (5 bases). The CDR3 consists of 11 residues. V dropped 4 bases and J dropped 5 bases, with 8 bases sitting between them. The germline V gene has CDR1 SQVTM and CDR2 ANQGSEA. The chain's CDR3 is CSVAGKYGYTF. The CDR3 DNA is TGCAGCGTTGCAGGGAAGTATGGCTACACCTTC.

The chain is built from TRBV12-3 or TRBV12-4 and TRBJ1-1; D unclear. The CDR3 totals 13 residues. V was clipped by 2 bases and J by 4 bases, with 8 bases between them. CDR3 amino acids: CASSLQVITEAFF. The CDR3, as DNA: TGTGCCAGCAGTTTACAGGTTATCACTGAAGCTTTCTTT.

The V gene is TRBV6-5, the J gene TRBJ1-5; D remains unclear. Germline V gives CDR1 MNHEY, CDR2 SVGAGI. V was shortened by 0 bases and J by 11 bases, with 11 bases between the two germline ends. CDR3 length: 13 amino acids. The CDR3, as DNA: TGTGCCAGCAGTTACTCGTCCAGCCCGGCCCAGCATTTT. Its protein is CASSYSSSPAQHF.

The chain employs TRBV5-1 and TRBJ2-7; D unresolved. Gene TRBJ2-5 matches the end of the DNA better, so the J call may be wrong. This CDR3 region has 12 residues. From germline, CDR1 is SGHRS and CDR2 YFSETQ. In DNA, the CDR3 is TGCGCCAGCAGCTTGGACATAAAGACCCAGTACTTC. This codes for CASSLDIKTQYF.

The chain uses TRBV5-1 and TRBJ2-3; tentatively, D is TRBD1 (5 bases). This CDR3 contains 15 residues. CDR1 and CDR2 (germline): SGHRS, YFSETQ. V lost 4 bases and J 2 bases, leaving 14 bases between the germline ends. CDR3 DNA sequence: TGCGCCAGCAGCATAGGGCGACAGACCACAGATACGCAGTATTTT. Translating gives CASSIGRQTTDTQYF.

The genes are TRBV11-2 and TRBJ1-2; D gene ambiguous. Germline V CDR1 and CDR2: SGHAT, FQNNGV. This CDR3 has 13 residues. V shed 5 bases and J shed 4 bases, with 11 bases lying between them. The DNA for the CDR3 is TGTGCCAGCAGCATCGGTCCCTCCTATGGCTACACCTTC. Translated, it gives CASSIGPSYGYTF.

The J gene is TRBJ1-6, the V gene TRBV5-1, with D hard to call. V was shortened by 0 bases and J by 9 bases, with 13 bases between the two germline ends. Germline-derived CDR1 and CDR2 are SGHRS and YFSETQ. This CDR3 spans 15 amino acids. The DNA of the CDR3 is TGCGCCAGCAGCTTGGGCACAGAAGGAAGTTCACCCCTCCACTTT. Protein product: CASSLGTEGSSPLHF.

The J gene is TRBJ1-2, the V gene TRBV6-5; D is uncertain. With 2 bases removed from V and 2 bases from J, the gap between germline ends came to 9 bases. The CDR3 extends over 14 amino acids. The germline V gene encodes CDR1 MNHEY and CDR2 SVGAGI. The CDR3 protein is CASSYNPGNYGYTF. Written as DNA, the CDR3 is TGTGCCAGCAGTTACAATCCGGGGAACTATGGCTACACCTTC.

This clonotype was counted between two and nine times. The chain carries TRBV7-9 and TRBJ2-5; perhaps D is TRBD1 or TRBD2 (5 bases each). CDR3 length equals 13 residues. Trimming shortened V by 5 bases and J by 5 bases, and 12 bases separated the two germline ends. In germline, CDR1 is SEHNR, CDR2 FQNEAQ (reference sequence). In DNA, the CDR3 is TGTGCCAGCAGCCCAGAGGGGTCGGAGACCCAGTACTTC. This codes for CASSPEGSETQYF. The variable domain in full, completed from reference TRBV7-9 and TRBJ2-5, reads DTGVSQNPRHKITKRGQNVTFRCDPISEHNRLYWYRQTLGQGPEFLTYFQNEAQLEKSRLLSDRFSAERPKGSFSTLEIQRTEQGDSAMYLCASSPEGSETQYFGPGTRLLVL.

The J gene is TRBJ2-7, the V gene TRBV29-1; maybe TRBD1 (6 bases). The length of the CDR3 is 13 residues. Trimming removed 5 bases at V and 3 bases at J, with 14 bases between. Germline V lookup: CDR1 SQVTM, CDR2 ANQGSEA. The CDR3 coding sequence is TGCAGCGTTCGGATTACAGGGATCTACGAGCAGTACTTC. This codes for CSVRITGIYEQYF.

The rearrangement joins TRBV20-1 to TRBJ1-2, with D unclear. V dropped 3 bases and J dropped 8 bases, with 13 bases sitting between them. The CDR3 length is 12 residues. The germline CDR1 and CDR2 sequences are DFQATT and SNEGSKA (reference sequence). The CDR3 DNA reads TGCAGTGCTAGCTTGGCGGCTCTCGGCTACACCTTC. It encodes CSASLAALGYTF.

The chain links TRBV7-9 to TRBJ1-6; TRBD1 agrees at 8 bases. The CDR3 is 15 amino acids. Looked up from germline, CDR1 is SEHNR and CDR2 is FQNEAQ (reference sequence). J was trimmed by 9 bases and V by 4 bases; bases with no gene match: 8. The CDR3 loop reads CASSSGTGLTSPLHF. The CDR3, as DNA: TGTGCCAGCAGCTCAGGGACAGGATTGACTTCACCCCTCCACTTT.

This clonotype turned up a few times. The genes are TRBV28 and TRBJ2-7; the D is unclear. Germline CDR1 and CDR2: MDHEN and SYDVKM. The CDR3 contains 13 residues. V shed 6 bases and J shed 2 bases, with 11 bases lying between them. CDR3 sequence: CASSPRAPYEQYF. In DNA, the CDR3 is TGTGCCAGCAGCCCCCGGGCTCCCTACGAGCAGTACTTC.

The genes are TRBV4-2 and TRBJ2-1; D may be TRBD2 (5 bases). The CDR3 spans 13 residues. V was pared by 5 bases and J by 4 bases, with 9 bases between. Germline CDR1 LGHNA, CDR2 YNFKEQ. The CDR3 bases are TGTGCCAGCAGCTGGACTCTTTACAATGAGCAGTTCTTC. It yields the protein CASSWTLYNEQFF.

CDR3 in DNA: TGTGCCAGCAGACTCGCTTTCGGGACAGGGGAAGAAAAACTGTTTTTT. Protein product: CASRLAFGTGEEKLFF. The chain is built from TRBV21-1 and TRBJ1-4; whether TRBD1, the table's D call, matches the DNA was not checked. TRBV21-1 constitutes a pseudogene. The CDR3 contains 16 residues.

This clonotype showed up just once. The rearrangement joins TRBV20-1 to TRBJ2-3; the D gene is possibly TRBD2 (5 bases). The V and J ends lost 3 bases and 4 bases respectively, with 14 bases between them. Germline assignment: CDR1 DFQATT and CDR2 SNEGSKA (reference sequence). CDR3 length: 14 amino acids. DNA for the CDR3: TGCAGTGCTAGGACTAACCGGAATCCAGATACGCAGTATTTT. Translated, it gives CSARTNRNPDTQYF.

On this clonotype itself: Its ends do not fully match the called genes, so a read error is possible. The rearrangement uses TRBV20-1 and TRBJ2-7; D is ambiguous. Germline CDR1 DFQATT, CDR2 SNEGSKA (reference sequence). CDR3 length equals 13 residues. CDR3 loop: CSASRQAAYEQCF. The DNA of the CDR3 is TGCAGTGCTAGTCGCCAGGCAGCCTACGAGCAGTGCTTC.

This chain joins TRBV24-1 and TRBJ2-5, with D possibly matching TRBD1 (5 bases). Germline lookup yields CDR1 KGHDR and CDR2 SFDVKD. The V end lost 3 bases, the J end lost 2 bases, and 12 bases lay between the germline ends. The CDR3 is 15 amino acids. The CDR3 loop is CATSDQTAIQETQYF. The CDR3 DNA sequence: TGTGCCACCAGTGATCAGACAGCAATTCAAGAGACCCAGTACTTC.

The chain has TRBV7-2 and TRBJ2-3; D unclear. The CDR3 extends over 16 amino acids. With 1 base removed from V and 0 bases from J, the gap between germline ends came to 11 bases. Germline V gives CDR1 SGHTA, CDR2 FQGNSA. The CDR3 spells CASSLEGGASTDTQYF. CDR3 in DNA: TGTGCCAGCAGCTTAGAGGGCGGAGCTAGCACAGATACGCAGTATTTT.

This CDR3 reads CASSLPGPNEQFF. CDR3 DNA sequence: TGCGCCAGCAGCTTACCGGGACCCAATGAGCAGTTCTTC. This chain joins TRBV5-1 and TRBJ2-1; D is perhaps TRBD1 or TRBD2 (5 bases each). Per germline, CDR1 SGHRS and CDR2 YFSETQ. The V end was cut by 2 bases, the J end by 6 bases, with 9 bases between. The CDR3 is 13 amino acids.

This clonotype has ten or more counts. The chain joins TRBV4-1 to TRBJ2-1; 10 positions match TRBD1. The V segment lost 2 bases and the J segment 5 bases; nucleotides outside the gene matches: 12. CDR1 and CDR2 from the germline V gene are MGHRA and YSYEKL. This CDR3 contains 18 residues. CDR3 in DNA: TGCGCCAGCAGCCAAATACAACCCCGGGACAGGGGTAACAATGAGCAGTTCTTC. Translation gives CASSQIQPRDRGNNEQFF.

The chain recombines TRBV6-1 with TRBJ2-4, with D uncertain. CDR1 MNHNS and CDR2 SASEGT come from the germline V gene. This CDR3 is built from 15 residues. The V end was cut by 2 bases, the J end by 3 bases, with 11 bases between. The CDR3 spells CASSEQPGGKNIQYF. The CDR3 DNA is TGTGCCAGCAGTGAACAGCCGGGCGGCAAAAACATTCAGTACTTC.

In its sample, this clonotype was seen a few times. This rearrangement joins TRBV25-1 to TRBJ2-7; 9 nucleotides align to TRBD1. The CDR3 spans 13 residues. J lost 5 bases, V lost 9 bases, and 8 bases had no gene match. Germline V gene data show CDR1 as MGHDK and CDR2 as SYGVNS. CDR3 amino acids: CASAGQGGNEQYF. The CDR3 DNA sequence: TGTGCCAGTGCGGGACAGGGCGGGAACGAGCAGTACTTC.

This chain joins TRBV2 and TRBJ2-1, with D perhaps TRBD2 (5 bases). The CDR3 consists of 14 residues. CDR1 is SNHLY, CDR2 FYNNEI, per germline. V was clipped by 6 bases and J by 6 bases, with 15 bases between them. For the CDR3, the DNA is TGTGCCAGCAGGGGAGACGGAGTGCTCAATGAGCAGTTCTTC. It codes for CASRGDGVLNEQFF.

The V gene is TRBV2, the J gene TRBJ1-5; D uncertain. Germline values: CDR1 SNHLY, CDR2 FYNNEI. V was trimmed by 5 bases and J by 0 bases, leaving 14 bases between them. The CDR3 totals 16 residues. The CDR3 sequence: CASSSPYMSSNQPQHF. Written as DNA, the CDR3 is TGTGCCAGCAGTTCACCCTACATGAGTAGCAATCAGCCCCAGCATTTT.